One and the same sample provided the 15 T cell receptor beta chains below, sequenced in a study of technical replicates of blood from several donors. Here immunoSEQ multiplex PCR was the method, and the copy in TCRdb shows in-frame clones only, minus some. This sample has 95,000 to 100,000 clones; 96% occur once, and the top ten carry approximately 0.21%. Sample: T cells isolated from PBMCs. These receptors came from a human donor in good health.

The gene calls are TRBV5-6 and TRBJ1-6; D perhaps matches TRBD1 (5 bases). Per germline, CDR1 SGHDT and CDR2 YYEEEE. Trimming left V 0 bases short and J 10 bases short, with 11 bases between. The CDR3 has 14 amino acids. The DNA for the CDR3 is TGTGCCAGCAGCTTGGCGGGGGTGGGCTCACCCCTCCACTTT. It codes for CASSLAGVGSPLHF. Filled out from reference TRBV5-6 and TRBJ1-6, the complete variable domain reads DAGVTQSPTHLIKTRGQQVTLRCSPKSGHDTVSWYQQALGQGPQFIFQYYEEEERQRGNFPDRFSGHQFPNYSSELNVNALLLGDSALYLCASSLAGVGSPLHFGNGTRLTVT.

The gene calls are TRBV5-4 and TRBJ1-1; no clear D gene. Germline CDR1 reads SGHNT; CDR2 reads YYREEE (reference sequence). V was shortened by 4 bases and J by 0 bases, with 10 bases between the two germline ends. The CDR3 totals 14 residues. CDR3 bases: TGTGCCAGCAGCGACGGGAAAGTGAACACTGAAGCTTTCTTT. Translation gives CASSDGKVNTEAFF.

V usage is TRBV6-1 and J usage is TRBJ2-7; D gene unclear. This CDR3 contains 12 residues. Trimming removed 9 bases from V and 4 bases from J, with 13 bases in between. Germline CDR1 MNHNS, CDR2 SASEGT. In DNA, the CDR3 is TGTGCCAGTAGACTCAGAGGTTACGAGCAGTACTTC. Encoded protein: CASRLRGYEQYF.

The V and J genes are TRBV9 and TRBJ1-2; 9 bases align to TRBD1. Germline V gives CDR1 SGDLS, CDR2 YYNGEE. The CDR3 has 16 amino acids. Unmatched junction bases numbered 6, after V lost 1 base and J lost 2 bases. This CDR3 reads CASSVRSGTGNYGYTF. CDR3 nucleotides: TGTGCCAGCAGCGTAAGGAGCGGGACAGGGAACTATGGCTACACCTTC. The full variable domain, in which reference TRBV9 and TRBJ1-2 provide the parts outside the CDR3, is DSGVTQTPKHLITATGQRVTLRCSPRSGDLSVYWYQQSLDQGLQFLIQYYNGEERAKGNILERFSAQQFPDLHSELNLSSLELGDSALYFCASSVRSGTGNYGYTFGSGTRLTVV.

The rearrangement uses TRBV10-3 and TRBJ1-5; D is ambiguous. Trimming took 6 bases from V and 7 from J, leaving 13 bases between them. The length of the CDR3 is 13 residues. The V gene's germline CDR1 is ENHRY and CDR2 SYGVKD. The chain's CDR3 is CAIREGAGQPQHF. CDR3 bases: TGTGCCATCAGAGAAGGCGCGGGACAGCCCCAGCATTTT.

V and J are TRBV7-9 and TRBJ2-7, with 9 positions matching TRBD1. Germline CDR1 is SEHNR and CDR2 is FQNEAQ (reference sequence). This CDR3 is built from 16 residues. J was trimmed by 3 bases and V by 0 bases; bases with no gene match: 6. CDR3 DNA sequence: TGTGCCAGCAGCTTAGCCTCCGGGACAGGGATCTACGAGCAGTACTTC. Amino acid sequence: CASSLASGTGIYEQYF.

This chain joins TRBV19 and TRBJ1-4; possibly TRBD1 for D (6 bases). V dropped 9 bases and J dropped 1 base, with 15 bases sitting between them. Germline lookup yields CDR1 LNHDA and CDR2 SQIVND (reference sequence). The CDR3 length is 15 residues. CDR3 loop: CASKRQAGTNEKLFF. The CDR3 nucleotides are TGTGCCAGCAAGCGACAGGCGGGAACTAATGAAAAACTGTTTTTT. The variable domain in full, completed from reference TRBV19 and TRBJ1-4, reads DGGITQSPKYLFRKEGQNVTLSCEQNLNHDAMYWYRQDPGQGLRLIYYSQIVNDFQKGDIAEGYSVSREKKESFPLTVTSAQKNPTAFYLCASKRQAGTNEKLFFGSGTQLSVL.

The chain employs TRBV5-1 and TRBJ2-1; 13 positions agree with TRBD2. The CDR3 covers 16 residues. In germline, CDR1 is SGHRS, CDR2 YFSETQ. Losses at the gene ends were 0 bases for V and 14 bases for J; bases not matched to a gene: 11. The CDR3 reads CASSLAGLAGARKEFF. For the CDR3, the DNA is TGCGCCAGCAGCTTGGCCGGACTAGCGGGGGCCCGGAAGGAGTTCTTC.

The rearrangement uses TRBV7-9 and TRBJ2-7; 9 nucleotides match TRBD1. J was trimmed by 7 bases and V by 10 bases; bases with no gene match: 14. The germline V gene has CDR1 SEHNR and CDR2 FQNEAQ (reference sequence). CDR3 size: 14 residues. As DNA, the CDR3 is TGTGCCATCGAACCGGACAGGGGAGATGTGGAGCAGTACTTC. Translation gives CAIEPDRGDVEQYF.

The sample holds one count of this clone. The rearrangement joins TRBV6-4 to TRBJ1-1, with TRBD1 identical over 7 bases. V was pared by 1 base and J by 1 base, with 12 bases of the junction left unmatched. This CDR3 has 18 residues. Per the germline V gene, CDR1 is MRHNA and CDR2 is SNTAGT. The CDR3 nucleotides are TGTGCCAGCAGTGACTTTAGGGACAGAAACTTGTCGAACACTGAAGCTTTCTTT. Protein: CASSDFRDRNLSNTEAFF.

The CDR3 loop reads CASSPARGVSPLHF. For the CDR3, the DNA is TGTGCCAGCAGCCCTGCCCGGGGTGTTTCACCCCTCCACTTT. J is TRBJ1-6 and V is TRBV11-1; no definite D call. Trimming left V 5 bases short and J 9 bases short, with 14 bases between. This CDR3 spans 14 amino acids. Per germline, CDR1 SGHAT and CDR2 FQDESV (reference sequence).

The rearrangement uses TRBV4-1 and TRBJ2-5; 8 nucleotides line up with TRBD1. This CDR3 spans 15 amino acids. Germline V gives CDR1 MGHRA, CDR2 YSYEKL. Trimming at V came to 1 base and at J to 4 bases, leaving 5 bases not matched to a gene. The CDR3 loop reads CASSQVDRGGETQYF. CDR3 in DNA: TGCGCCAGCAGCCAAGTAGACAGGGGAGGAGAGACCCAGTACTTC.

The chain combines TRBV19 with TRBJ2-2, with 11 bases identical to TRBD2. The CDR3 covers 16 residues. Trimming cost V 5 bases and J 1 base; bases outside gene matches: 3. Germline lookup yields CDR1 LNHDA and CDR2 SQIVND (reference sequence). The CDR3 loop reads CASSRLAGGNTGELFF. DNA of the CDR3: TGTGCCAGTAGTCGTCTAGCGGGAGGGAACACCGGGGAGCTGTTTTTT.

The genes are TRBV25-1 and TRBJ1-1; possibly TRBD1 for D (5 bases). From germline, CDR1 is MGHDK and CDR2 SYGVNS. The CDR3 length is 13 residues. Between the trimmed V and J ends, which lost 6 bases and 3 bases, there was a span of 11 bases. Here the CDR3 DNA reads TGTGCCAGCAGCCCCCGGGGGTACACTGAAGCTTTCTTT. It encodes CASSPRGYTEAFF.

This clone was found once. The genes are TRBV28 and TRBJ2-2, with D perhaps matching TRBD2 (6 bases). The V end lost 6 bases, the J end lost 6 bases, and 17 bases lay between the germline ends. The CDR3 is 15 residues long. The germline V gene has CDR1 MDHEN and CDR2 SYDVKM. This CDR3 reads CASSRLVWLAGELFF. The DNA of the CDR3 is TGTGCCAGCAGCCGACTAGTTTGGCTCGCCGGGGAGCTGTTTTTT.